This passage covers 22 T cell receptor beta chains from one sample sequenced in a study of T cell repertoires in cytomegalovirus infection. Using its own MiXCR run on the reads, TCRdb lists one record per CDR3 protein. The sample shows roughly 990,000 distinct CDR3 sequences, around 32% of them seen only once. Antigens for these TCRs are unknown. The sample consisted of cultured CD8+ T cells from PBMCs, taken from culture after CMV antigen stimulation. The receptors originated from a human donor in good health (CMV status not recorded). Some clones in this sample may be carry-over from other donors' samples.

This chain links TRBV6-1 with TRBJ1-1, with D perhaps matching TRBD1 (5 bases). The germline V gene has CDR1 MNHNS and CDR2 SASEGT. This CDR3 has 12 amino acids. The V end lost 6 bases, the J end lost 11 bases, and 16 bases lay between the germline ends. In nucleotides, the CDR3 is TGTGCCAGCAGGGGGGACGAAAGAGAGGCTTTCTTT. Protein: CASRGDEREAFF.

This clonotype was counted ten times or more. This sequence joins TRBV7-9 and TRBJ1-1, with no clear D. V was shortened by 5 bases and J by 0 bases, with 10 bases between the two germline ends. Looked up from germline, CDR1 is SEHNR and CDR2 is FQNEAQ (reference sequence). CDR3 length: 14 residues. The CDR3 spells CASSPGRLNTEAFF. The CDR3 DNA follows: TGTGCCAGCAGCCCCGGGCGCTTGAACACTGAAGCTTTCTTT.

This clonotype was seen a handful of times. The chain has TRBV12-3 or TRBV12-4 and TRBJ1-1; possibly TRBD1 for D (6 bases). With 8 bases removed from V and 0 bases from J, the gap between germline ends came to 28 bases. The CDR3 is made up of 19 amino acids. The CDR3 spells CASWASWGGPITMNTEAFF. DNA for the CDR3: TGTGCCAGCTGGGCCTCTTGGGGGGGCCCCATTACGATGAACACTGAAGCTTTCTTT.

This clonotype was seen only once. The V and J genes are TRBV7-6 and TRBJ1-5; D uncertain. The CDR3 has 17 amino acids. Germline CDR1 SGHVS, CDR2 FNYEAQ. V was trimmed by 0 bases and J by 0 bases, leaving 12 bases between them. Here the CDR3 DNA reads TGTGCCAGCAGCTTAGCGAAAGGAGAGTATAGCAATCAGCCCCAGCATTTT. This gives the protein CASSLAKGEYSNQPQHF. Using reference TRBV7-6 and TRBJ1-5 for the parts outside the CDR3, the full variable domain is GAGVSQSPRYKVTKRGQDVALRCDPISGHVSLYWYRQALGQGPEFLTYFNYEAQQDKSGLPNDRFSAERPEGSISTLTIQRTEQRDSAMYRCASSLAKGEYSNQPQHFGDGTRLSIL.

A few counts support this clonotype. V usage is TRBV2 and J usage is TRBJ1-5, with a weak D call TRBD1 (6 bases). Germline CDR1 is SNHLY and CDR2 is FYNNEI. Between the trimmed V and J ends, which lost 8 bases and 3 bases, there was a span of 14 bases. The CDR3 loop spans 14 amino acids. The CDR3 protein is CASRDTGLNQPQHF. The CDR3 DNA follows: TGTGCCAGCCGGGACACCGGCCTCAATCAGCCCCAGCATTTT.

This clonotype was recorded only once. J is TRBJ2-2 and V is TRBV14; D is unresolved. CDR3 length: 19 amino acids. Per germline, CDR1 SGHDN and CDR2 FVKESK. Trimming shortened V by 0 bases and J by 2 bases, and 19 bases separated the two germline ends. The CDR3 bases are TGTGCCAGCAGCCAAGATAGGAACAGCCCCATAGTTAACACCGGGGAGCTGTTTTTT. It codes for CASSQDRNSPIVNTGELFF.

This chain joins TRBV29-1 and TRBJ2-2; D unclear. V was trimmed by 1 base and J by 2 bases, leaving 14 bases between them. The CDR3 extends over 16 amino acids. Germline V gives CDR1 SQVTM, CDR2 ANQGSEA. CDR3 bases: TGCAGCGTTGAAGTGTCGGCCCTAAGCAACACCGGGGAGCTGTTTTTT. Protein product: CSVEVSALSNTGELFF.

This clonotype was detected many times. V usage is TRBV7-9 and J usage is TRBJ1-5; D remains ambiguous. V dropped 5 bases and J dropped 4 bases, with 6 bases sitting between them. Germline CDR1 reads SEHNR; CDR2 reads FQNEAQ (reference sequence). The CDR3 has 12 residues. CDR3: CASSTLNQPQHF. In DNA, the CDR3 is TGTGCCAGCAGCACCCTTAATCAGCCCCAGCATTTT.

This clonotype was detected only a few times. V gene TRBV2 combines with J gene TRBJ2-7; 8 bases fit TRBD2. Germline CDR1 is SNHLY and CDR2 is FYNNEI. CDR3 length: 11 residues. CDR3 coding DNA: TGTGCCAGCAGTAACCGGGGGGGAAGGGACGTC. It encodes CASSNRGGRDV.

The V and J genes are TRBV7-3 and TRBJ2-3, with D maybe TRBD1 (6 bases). Germline CDR1 reads SGHTA; CDR2 reads FQGTGA. This CDR3 spans 20 amino acids. With 5 bases removed from V and 2 bases from J, the gap between germline ends came to 29 bases. Written as DNA, the CDR3 is TGTGCCAGCAGCAAAGAGCCCGGACAGAAATTGATAGGGATCACAGATACGCAGTATTTT. Its translation is CASSKEPGQKLIGITDTQYF.

The chain couples TRBV24-1 to TRBJ2-2, with 9 bases that match TRBD1. This CDR3 has 17 residues. Per the germline V gene, CDR1 is KGHDR and CDR2 is SFDVKD. V was pared by 5 bases and J by 4 bases, with 10 bases of the junction left unmatched. DNA for the CDR3: TGTGCCACCAGTGCCAGAACAGGGGGCGTGATCACCGGGGAGCTGTTTTTT. Translating it yields CATSARTGGVITGELFF.

The chain employs TRBV19 and TRBJ2-5; a weak D match, TRBD2 (6 bases). CDR3 length: 13 amino acids. Germline values: CDR1 LNHDA, CDR2 SQIVND (reference sequence). V lost 3 bases, J lost 5 bases, and 10 bases lay in between. CDR3 nucleotide sequence: TGTGCCAGTAGTATGGGAGGATTGGAGACCCAGTACTTC. Residues: CASSMGGLETQYF.

This chain uses TRBV27 with TRBJ2-2, with 9 bases fitting TRBD1. Germline CDR1 MNHEY, CDR2 SMNVEV (reference sequence). The trim removed 10 bases at V and 4 bases at J, leaving 13 bases unmatched. The CDR3 runs to 16 residues. CDR3 sequence (DNA): TGTGCCACCCATCACCGGGACAGGGTACCCACCGGGGAGCTGTTTTTT. Encoded protein: CATHHRDRVPTGELFF.

The CDR3 spells CASRGQPDRFSYNEQFF. The CDR3 region has the DNA TGTGCCAGCAGAGGACAGCCAGACCGTTTCTCCTACAATGAGCAGTTCTTC. The rearrangement links TRBV6-1 to TRBJ2-1; tentative D call: TRBD1 (6 bases). The CDR3 has 17 amino acids. Germline V lookup: CDR1 MNHNS, CDR2 SASEGT. The ends were cut back, 6 bases at V and 0 bases at J, with 18 bases in the middle.

There are many counts of this clonotype. The rearrangement links TRBV7-6 to TRBJ2-1; 8 nucleotides line up with TRBD2. This CDR3 region has 17 residues. Germline lookup yields CDR1 SGHVS and CDR2 FNYEAQ. After removal of 7 bases from V and 2 bases from J, the junction contained 13 bases not matched to a gene. The CDR3 region is CASTFPEAGVAYNEQFF. The CDR3 region has the DNA TGTGCCAGCACCTTCCCAGAAGCGGGGGTAGCCTACAATGAGCAGTTCTTC.

This CDR3 reads CSARDEREGKETQYF. DNA of the CDR3: TGCAGTGCTAGAGATGAGCGGGAAGGTAAAGAGACCCAGTACTTC. The V and J genes are TRBV20-1 and TRBJ2-5; 7 bases are shared with TRBD2. CDR1 is DFQATT, CDR2 SNEGSKA, per germline (reference sequence). Trimming took 0 bases from V and 3 from J; bases not matched to a gene: 7. The CDR3 covers 15 residues.

This clonotype was seen repeatedly, ten times or more. The chain carries TRBV7-2 and TRBJ1-5, with D unclear. CDR3 size: 15 residues. Trimming took 4 bases from V and 0 from J, leaving 10 bases between them. Germline V gene data show CDR1 as SGHTA and CDR2 as FQGNSA. The CDR3 sequence is CASSWQVYSNQPQHF. The CDR3 DNA follows: TGTGCCAGCAGCTGGCAGGTTTATAGCAATCAGCCCCAGCATTTT.

The chain has TRBV5-6 and TRBJ2-7; 8 positions match TRBD2. The CDR3 covers 14 residues. V shed 4 bases, J shed 2 bases, and the junction held 5 bases outside the gene matches. Germline lookup yields CDR1 SGHDT and CDR2 YYEEEE. The chain's CDR3 is CASSRSGGTYEQYV. The CDR3 DNA sequence: TGTGCCAGCAGCCGTTCGGGGGGGACCTACGAGCAGTACGTC.

The V and J genes are TRBV6-2 or TRBV6-3 and TRBJ2-5; no reliable D call. This CDR3 spans 14 amino acids. CDR1 MNHEY and CDR2 SVGEGT come from the germline V gene. Trimming took 2 bases from V and 3 from J, leaving 10 bases between them. The CDR3 bases are TGTGCCAGCAGTTACATTCGGCTAGAAGAGACCCAGTACTTC. Translated, it gives CASSYIRLEETQYF.

The CDR3 DNA reads TGTGCCAGCAAGGGGACATCTAACTATGGCTACACCTTC. This translates into CASKGTSNYGYTF. The rearrangement joins TRBV2 to TRBJ1-2, with D tentatively TRBD1 (6 bases). The germline CDR1 and CDR2 sequences are SNHLY and FYNNEI. V was cut by 7 bases and J by 0 bases, with 9 bases left in between. The CDR3 covers 13 residues.

The table lists this clonotype with many counts. The V gene is TRBV7-6, the J gene TRBJ2-1; 9 nucleotides agree with TRBD2. CDR3 length: 16 residues. CDR1 SGHVS and CDR2 FNYEAQ come from the germline V gene. After removal of 1 base from V and 5 bases from J, the junction contained 6 bases not matched to a gene. The CDR3 reads CASSLEAGGSDNEQFF. The DNA for the CDR3 is TGTGCCAGCAGCTTAGAAGCGGGGGGATCGGACAATGAGCAGTTCTTC.

This chain links TRBV4-1 with TRBJ2-1; D remains ambiguous. In germline, CDR1 is MGHRA, CDR2 YSYEKL. V dropped 1 base and J dropped 6 bases, with 10 bases sitting between them. The CDR3 sequence is 14 residues long. The CDR3 DNA is TGCGCCAGCAGCCAAGCTCCATTGGCCAATGAGCAGTTCTTC. This sequence encodes CASSQAPLANEQFF.